Here is one T cell receptor (beta chain) with its context. It is unclear where the CDR3 begins or ends on the DNA, so no DNA is shown, and the CDR3 is as TCRdb lists it. This sample was taken from a study of regulatory T cells in long-lasting Graves disease. In the study overall: The study counted Graves' disease as persistent given over 5 years of antithyroid drugs and positive TSH receptor antibodies.

Time point in this sample: persistent/refractory GD, antithyroid drugs over 5 years with positive TRAb. Preparation of the TCR library used RNA extracted from PBMCs. Guidelines of the American Thyroid Association were used to diagnose Graves' disease. The CDR3 totals 19 residues, both ends included. To make TCR beta libraries, researchers used iRepertoire HTBI primers and Arm-PCR of CDR3 regions. TCRdb fed the multiplex PCR reads into MiXCR, producing one record per CDR3 protein. The sample has roughly 500,000 distinct CDR3 sequences, 22% seen once. This chain uses TRBV12-3 or TRBV12-4 with TRBJ1-2; the table's D call, TRBD1, has no DNA check behind it. The specimen was peripheral blood mononuclear cells (PBMCs), collected when the disease was refractory, from a patient treated with antithyroid drugs. This receptor was identified in a female donor with Graves disease. The CDR3 here is CASSIYLCSVVDSEYGYTF.